The 5 T cell receptor beta chains listed next were all sequenced from one sample in a study of spatial heterogeneity in lung cancer. Study-level points and caveats: Tumoral mutation counts were tracked by counts of expanded intratumoral alpha and beta TCRs.

Noted time point: sample taken at primary tumor resection. TCRdb recomputed calls from the 5' RACE reads with MiXCR, one row per CDR3 protein. The table records some 11,000 distinct CDR3 sequences, approximately 8% of them present only once. Which antigens these TCRs recognize remains unknown. The sequencing used lung tumor tissue, collected at surgery. These receptor sequences come from a female donor with early-stage non-small cell lung cancer.

By proportion, this clonotype is medium-sized. Because this beta chain is a stray read in a library intended to capture alpha chains, its abundance should not be given much weight. This chain joins TRBV30 and TRBJ1-3; 9 nucleotides match TRBD1. Germline CDR1 reads GTSNPN; CDR2 reads SVGIG (reference sequence). This CDR3 region has 18 residues. With 5 bases clipped from V and 0 bases from J, the junction kept 14 bases outside the gene matches. The CDR3 nucleotides read TGTGCCTGGCGATCTACAGGGGGCTCGGCTCCCTCTGGAAACACCATATATTTT. This gives the protein CAWRSTGGSAPSGNTIYF.

This clonotype came up many times. The junction departs from the called germline gene at one end, perhaps through a read error. In a library made to pick up alpha chains, this beta chain is a stray read with a size that means little. The rearrangement joins TRBV2 to TRBJ1-2, with D unclear. In germline, CDR1 is SNHLY, CDR2 FYNNEI. CDR3 size: 13 residues. The CDR3 reads CASREEVGYGYTF. CDR3 nucleotide sequence: TGTGCCAGCAGGGAAGAAGTCGGCTATGGCTACACCTTC.

This clonotype was recorded a few times. This beta chain slipped into a library made for alpha chains as a stray read, so its size is not meaningful. The gene calls are TRBV19 and TRBJ1-5, with D perhaps TRBD1 (5 bases). Per the germline V gene, CDR1 is LNHDA and CDR2 is SQIVND (reference sequence). The CDR3 extends over 12 amino acids. The V gene lost 5 bases and the J gene lost 15 bases, with 17 bases spanning the gap. CDR3 in DNA: TGTGCCAGTAGTTCGAATCAGGGATCCGGGCATTTT. Translated: CASSSNQGSGHF.

This clonotype is medium-sized by share. This beta chain turned up in a library designed for alpha chains; as an off-target read, its abundance says little. The rearrangement links TRBV6-6 to TRBJ2-7; D is unresolved. V dropped 6 bases and J dropped 4 bases, with 10 bases sitting between them. The CDR3 extends over 12 amino acids. Per the germline V gene, CDR1 is MNHNY and CDR2 is SVGAGI (reference sequence). Here the CDR3 reads CASRKIIYEQYF. In DNA, the CDR3 is TGTGCCAGCAGAAAAATAATTTACGAGCAGTACTTC.

This clonotype was seen at least ten times. This beta chain turned up in a library designed for alpha chains; as an off-target read, its abundance says little. The gene calls are TRBV12-3 or TRBV12-4 and TRBJ1-1, with D unresolved. CDR3 length: 13 amino acids. V lost 3 bases and J lost 1, with 6 bases in between. In DNA form, the CDR3 reads TGTGCCAGCAGTTTCGGGTCGAACACTGAAGCTTTCTTT. This encodes CASSFGSNTEAFF.